This T cell receptor (beta chain) was recovered during a study of Graves' ophthalmopathy and Graves' hyperthyroidism. Looking at the study overall: At initial diagnosis, peripheral blood was obtained, and this preceded any treatment.

Symptoms, serum thyroxine and TRAb, thyroid ultrasound, and orbital computed tomography formed the diagnostic basis. RNA transcripts provided the template for amplifying TCR beta CDR3 regions. HTBI primers were employed in first-round RT-PCR, then a second-round multiplex PCR followed. TCRdb re-derived calls from the multiplex PCR reads in MiXCR, one entry per CDR3 protein. The sample gives 340,000 or so distinct CDR3 sequences, under 20% of which show up once; roughly an eighth is in the top ten. This clonotype was observed many times. Antigen specificity is unknown. A much more abundant neighbour one base away suggests this may be a read error. V was clipped by 4 bases and J by 7 bases; unmatched bases: 6. The CDR3 contains 13 residues. In germline, CDR1 is SNHLY, CDR2 FYNNEI. Notes on the study in general: The model reached approximately 71% sensitivity and approximately 72% specificity for predicting ophthalmopathy progression. Thyroid clonotypes that were expanded above 0.001 frequency mostly also appeared in blood.

The sample was peripheral blood. The sequence was collected from an adult man with Graves' ophthalmopathy. The V and J genes are TRBV2 and TRBJ2-5; 7 bases fit TRBD2. CDR3 sequence (DNA): TGTGCCAGCAGTGGCCAGCCGGGAGGGACCCAGTACTTC. It codes for CASSGQPGGTQYF.